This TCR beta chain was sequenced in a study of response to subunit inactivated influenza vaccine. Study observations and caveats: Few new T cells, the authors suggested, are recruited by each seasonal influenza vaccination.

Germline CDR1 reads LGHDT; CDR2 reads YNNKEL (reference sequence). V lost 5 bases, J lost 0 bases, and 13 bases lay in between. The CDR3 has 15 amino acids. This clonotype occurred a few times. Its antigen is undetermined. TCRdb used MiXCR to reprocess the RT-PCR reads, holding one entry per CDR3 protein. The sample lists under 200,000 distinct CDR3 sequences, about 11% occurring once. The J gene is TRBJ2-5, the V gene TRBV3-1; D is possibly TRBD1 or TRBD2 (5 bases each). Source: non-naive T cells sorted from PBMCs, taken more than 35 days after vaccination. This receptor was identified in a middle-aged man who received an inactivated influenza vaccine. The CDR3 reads CASSSPRGNQETQYF. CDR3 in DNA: TGTGCCAGCAGCTCCCCCCGGGGCAACCAAGAGACCCAGTACTTC.